The 20 T cell receptor beta chains below come from one sample, sequenced in a study of blood T cell repertoires in COVID-19. Libraries were prepared by immunoSEQ multiplex PCR; TCRdb keeps only in-frame clonotypes and omits some of them. Here the sample spans under 150,000 clones, about 85% being singletons. Sequenced material: peripheral blood. Receptors were obtained from a man aged 50-60 years with acute or convalescent COVID-19.

The rearrangement uses TRBV11-2 and TRBJ1-2; the match to TRBD1 covers 7 bases. Trimming cost V 3 bases and J 4 bases; bases outside gene matches: 11. CDR1 is SGHAT, CDR2 FQNNGV, per germline. This CDR3 is 16 amino acids long. The DNA of the CDR3 is TGTGCCAGCAGCTTTGCCCGACAGGGCCTGAGCTATGGCTACACCTTC. Translating it yields CASSFARQGLSYGYTF.

In nucleotides, the CDR3 is TGTGCCAGCAGCCAAGGGCCGGGATATGGCTACACCTTC. As protein: CASSQGPGYGYTF. The chain employs TRBV3-1 (or the pseudogene TRBV3-2) and TRBJ1-2; no clear D gene. There are 13 residues in the CDR3. The V end was cut by 1 base, the J end by 5 bases, with 8 bases between. Germline CDR1 LGHDT, CDR2 YNNKEL (reference sequence).

This clone appeared a single time. This chain links TRBV3-1 (or the pseudogene TRBV3-2) with TRBJ2-2; 11 bases align to TRBD1. This CDR3 is 14 amino acids long. Germline loops: CDR1 LGHDT, CDR2 YNNKEL (reference sequence). Trimming removed 10 bases from V and 2 bases from J; junction bases left unmatched: 3. The CDR3 spells CATDRGRNTGELFF. DNA of the CDR3: TGTGCCACGGACAGGGGGCGCAACACCGGGGAGCTGTTTTTT.

V usage is TRBV6-4 and J usage is TRBJ2-3; 9 bases are a match to TRBD1. The CDR3 consists of 14 residues. Trimming cost V 6 bases and J 4 bases; bases outside gene matches: 5. In germline, CDR1 is MRHNA, CDR2 SNTAGT. The CDR3 DNA sequence: TGTGCCAGCAGCCTACAGGGGGCCCCAGATACGCAGTATTTT. This sequence encodes CASSLQGAPDTQYF.

V gene TRBV6-5 combines with J gene TRBJ1-1; perhaps TRBD1 as D (6 bases). Trimming pared 4 bases from V and 1 base from J, leaving 16 bases between. Germline CDR1 and CDR2: MNHEY and SVGAGI. The CDR3 length is 16 residues. The chain's CDR3 is CASSLASRGWNTEAFF. For the CDR3, the DNA is TGTGCCAGCAGTTTGGCTAGCAGGGGCTGGAACACTGAAGCTTTCTTT.

The chain links TRBV9 to TRBJ1-2; weak D call: TRBD1 (6 bases). Trimming removed 0 bases from V and 7 bases from J, with 13 bases in between. The length of the CDR3 is 14 residues. Per germline, CDR1 SGDLS and CDR2 YYNGEE. CDR3: CASSVDREIGGYTF. The CDR3 DNA sequence: TGTGCCAGCAGCGTAGACAGGGAGATCGGTGGCTACACCTTC.

The V call is TRBV6-6, the J call TRBJ1-4; 9 nucleotides align to TRBD1. CDR3 size: 15 residues. The V gene end was trimmed by 5 bases and the J gene end by 8 bases; junction bases not matched to a gene: 9. Germline V CDR1 and CDR2: MNHNY, SVGAGI (reference sequence). CDR3 coding DNA: TGTGCCAGCAGTCCGATGGACAGGGGTGGGGAAAAACTGTTTTTT. Encoded protein: CASSPMDRGGEKLFF.

The rearrangement uses TRBV18 and TRBJ1-1; no firm D call. Germline V gene sequence: CDR1 KGHSH, CDR2 LQKENI. Trimming cost V 3 bases and J 1 base, with 12 bases left between them. The CDR3 sequence is 15 residues long. CDR3 protein: CASSPSGSGNTEAFF. CDR3 DNA: TGTGCCAGCTCACCGTCGGGGAGTGGGAACACTGAAGCTTTCTTT.

V is TRBV19 and J is TRBJ2-2, with TRBD1 as a possible D gene (6 bases). The CDR3 totals 14 residues. V gave up 7 bases and J gave up 6 bases, with 15 bases separating them. CDR1 is LNHDA, CDR2 SQIVND, per germline (reference sequence). CDR3 sequence: CASMGLGAAGELFF. CDR3 sequence (DNA): TGTGCCAGTATGGGTTTGGGGGCCGCCGGGGAGCTGTTTTTT.

V is TRBV25-1 and J is TRBJ1-2, with D possibly TRBD1 on 5 matching bases. The V and J ends lost 4 bases and 1 base respectively, with 10 bases between them. This CDR3 is 14 amino acids long. Germline CDR1 is MGHDK and CDR2 is SYGVNS. The CDR3 DNA reads as TGTGCCAGCAGTGTCGACAGTTTTAACTATGGCTACACCTTC. This encodes CASSVDSFNYGYTF.

The chain joins TRBV5-4 to TRBJ2-5; 12 bases are a match to TRBD2. Trimming took 0 bases from V and 5 from J; bases not matched to a gene: 2. Germline CDR1 and CDR2: SGHNT and YYREEE (reference sequence). This CDR3 has 15 residues. CDR3 sequence: CASSLASGGAETQYF. CDR3 nucleotide sequence: TGTGCCAGCAGCTTGGCTAGCGGGGGGGCGGAGACCCAGTACTTC.

This sequence joins TRBV3-1 (or the pseudogene TRBV3-2) and TRBJ2-7, with 7 bases that match TRBD1. The CDR3 runs to 15 residues. Germline V gene lookup returns CDR1 LGHDT and CDR2 YNNKEL (reference sequence). With V trimmed by 0 bases and J by 5 bases, 7 bases remained unmatched. The CDR3 coding sequence is TGTGCCAGCAGCCAAGATCAGGACAGGTTCAACGAGCAGTACTTC. This gives the protein CASSQDQDRFNEQYF.

The chain uses TRBV4-1 and TRBJ2-7; 8 positions agree with TRBD1. CDR1 and CDR2 (germline): MGHRA, YSYEKL. Trimming cost V 2 bases and J 3 bases; bases outside gene matches: 3. The CDR3 spans 14 residues. DNA of the CDR3: TGCGCCAGCAGCCAAACGGGACAGGTCTACGAGCAGTACTTC. Protein product: CASSQTGQVYEQYF.

The chain combines TRBV2 with TRBJ2-3; 7 bases map to TRBD1. The germline V gene has CDR1 SNHLY and CDR2 FYNNEI. This CDR3 spans 13 amino acids. The junction had 5 bases not matched to a gene; V was cut back by 9 bases and J by 2 bases. CDR3 nucleotide sequence: TGTGCCAGAAGACAGGGCTCCACAGATACGCAGTATTTT. As protein: CARRQGSTDTQYF.

This clone was seen a few times. This rearrangement joins TRBV6-5 to TRBJ1-2; TRBD1 matches 9 bases. Losses at the gene ends were 7 bases for V and 8 bases for J; bases not matched to a gene: 8. CDR1 and CDR2 from the germline V gene are MNHEY and SVGAGI. The CDR3 loop spans 13 amino acids. The CDR3 DNA reads as TGTGCCAGCAACAGGGGGCAAGGAGAGGGCTACACCTTC. Protein: CASNRGQGEGYTF.

The V call is TRBV24-1, the J call TRBJ2-7; TRBD1 agrees at 7 bases. The V segment lost 7 bases and the J segment 5 bases; nucleotides outside the gene matches: 13. CDR3 length equals 15 residues. The germline CDR1 and CDR2 sequences are KGHDR and SFDVKD. CDR3: CATRTLTGENDEQYF. As DNA, the CDR3 is TGTGCCACCAGGACCCTAACAGGGGAGAACGACGAGCAGTACTTC.

The genes are TRBV5-1 and TRBJ1-1, with D possibly matching TRBD1 (5 bases). From germline, CDR1 is SGHRS and CDR2 YFSETQ. Trimming took off 4 bases at V and 1 base at J, with 11 bases between the two ends. The CDR3 covers 14 residues. CDR3 residues: CASSLGHPNTEAFF. The CDR3 nucleotides are TGCGCCAGCAGCCTCGGACACCCGAACACTGAAGCTTTCTTT.

V and J are TRBV6-5 and TRBJ1-2; a possible D gene is TRBD1 (5 bases). V shed 5 bases and J shed 5 bases, with 15 bases lying between them. Germline CDR1 MNHEY, CDR2 SVGAGI. This CDR3 is 14 amino acids long. CDR3 residues: CASSPRTRTYGYTF. The CDR3 nucleotides read TGTGCCAGCAGTCCCCGGACAAGAACTTATGGCTACACCTTC.

The chain recombines TRBV5-5 with TRBJ1-2, with D possibly being TRBD1 (6 bases). The CDR3 totals 14 residues. The ends were cut back, 3 bases at V and 3 bases at J, with 12 bases in the middle. The germline CDR1 and CDR2 sequences are SGHKS and YYEKEE (reference sequence). CDR3 nucleotide sequence: TGTGCCAGCAGCTATTACAGGGCGGACTATGGCTACACCTTC. Encoded protein: CASSYYRADYGYTF. Together with reference TRBV5-5 and TRBJ1-2, the CDR3 gives the full variable domain: DAGVTQSPTHLIKTRGQQVTLRCSPISGHKSVSWYQQVLGQGPQFIFQYYEKEERGRGNFPDRFSARQFPNYSSELNVNALLLGDSALYLCASSYYRADYGYTFGSGTRLTVV.

The chain links TRBV6-1 to TRBJ1-2; 7 nucleotides line up with TRBD1. This CDR3 has 18 residues. V dropped 1 base and J dropped 0; count of bases not matched to a gene: 11. Per germline, CDR1 MNHNS and CDR2 SASEGT. The CDR3 nucleotides are TGTGCCAGCAGTGAAGGGCGAGGAGGGGGCGAGGCTAACTATGGCTACACCTTC. It encodes CASSEGRGGGEANYGYTF.